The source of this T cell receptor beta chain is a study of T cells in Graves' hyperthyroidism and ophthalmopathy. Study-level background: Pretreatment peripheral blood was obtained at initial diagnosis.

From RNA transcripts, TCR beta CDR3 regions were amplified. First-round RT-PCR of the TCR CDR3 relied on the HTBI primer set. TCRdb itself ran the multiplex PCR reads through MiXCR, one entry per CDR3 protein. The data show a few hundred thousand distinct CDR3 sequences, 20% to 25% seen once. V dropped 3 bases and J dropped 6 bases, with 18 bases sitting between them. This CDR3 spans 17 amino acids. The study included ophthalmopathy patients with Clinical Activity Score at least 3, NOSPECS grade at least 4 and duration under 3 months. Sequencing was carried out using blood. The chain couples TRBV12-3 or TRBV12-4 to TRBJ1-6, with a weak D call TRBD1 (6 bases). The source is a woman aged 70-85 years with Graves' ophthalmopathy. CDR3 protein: CASSLPPPGQGNSPLHF. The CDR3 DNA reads TGTGCCAGCAGTTTGCCCCCTCCGGGACAAGGTAATTCACCCCTCCACTTT.